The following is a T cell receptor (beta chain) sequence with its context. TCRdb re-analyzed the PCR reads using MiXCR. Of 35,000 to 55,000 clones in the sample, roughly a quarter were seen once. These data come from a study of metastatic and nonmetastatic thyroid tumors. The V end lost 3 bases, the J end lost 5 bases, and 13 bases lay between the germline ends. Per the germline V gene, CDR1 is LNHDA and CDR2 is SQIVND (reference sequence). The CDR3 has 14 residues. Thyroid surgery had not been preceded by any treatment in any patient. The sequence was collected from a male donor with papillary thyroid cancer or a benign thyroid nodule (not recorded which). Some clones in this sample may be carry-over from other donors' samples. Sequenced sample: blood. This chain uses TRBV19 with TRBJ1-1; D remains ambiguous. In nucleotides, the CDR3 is TGTGCCAGTAGTATCGGGCCGGTGGTAACTGAAGCTTTCTTT. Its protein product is CASSIGPVVTEAFF.